This TCR beta chain appears in the sequencing data of a study of radiotherapy plus CTLA-4 blockade in lung cancer. Study as a whole: Objective responses emerged in about 20% of patients, and over 30% attained disease control. Study-level findings and limits: Following radiotherapy plus ipilimumab, tumor-derived TCR clones expanded in the blood. Response was reportedly best predicted by early blood T cell clone dynamics, with interferon-beta.

It was focal radiation plus CTLA-4 blockade with ipilimumab that patients with chemo-refractory metastatic non-small-cell lung cancer received. Concerning this clone itself: The antigen is not known.

This CDR3 spans 14 amino acids. Germline V gene sequence: CDR1 MDHEN, CDR2 SYDVKM. Trimming left V 3 bases short and J 7 bases short, with 12 bases between. The table came from immunoSEQ multiplex PCR; TCRdb's copy has only in-frame clones and leaves some out. Of around 95,000 clones in the sample, about four fifths were seen once. The specimen was peripheral blood, collected from a patient treated with radiotherapy plus ipilimumab. The rearrangement uses TRBV28 and TRBJ2-2, with a weak D call TRBD1 (6 bases). This clonotype was obtained from a human donor with non-small cell lung cancer who had stable disease on radiotherapy plus ipilimumab. The CDR3 region has the DNA TGTGCCAGCAGTTTCGGGGCCAGGGGCGGGGAGCTGTTTTTT. This translates into CASSFGARGGELFF.